The source of this TCR beta chain is a study of human T cells and chemical hapten exposure. Documented time point: pre-sensitization, week 0. The treatment denotes: therapeutic diphenylcyclopropenone sensitization with weekly scalp DPC. TCRdb analysed the RACE reads with MiXCR anew, one entry per CDR3 protein. The data contain 200,000 to 300,000 distinct CDR3 sequences, about 9% of them seen just once; the ten biggest clones take up approximately 2.2%. The specimen comprised whole blood, sampled in connection with sensitization to the hapten diphenylcyclopropenone (DPC). This TCR was recovered from a woman in her forties with alopecia areata. Some clones in this sample may be carry-over from other donors' samples.

CDR3 in amino acids: CASSFASSGEQYF. The CDR3 DNA sequence: TGTGCCAGCAGCTTCGCCTCTAGCGGTGAGCAGTACTTC. The chain recombines TRBV7-3 with TRBJ2-7; TRBD2 matches 7 bases. This CDR3 has 13 residues. V was pared by 3 bases and J by 7 bases, with 6 bases of the junction left unmatched. CDR1 is SGHTA, CDR2 FQGTGA, per germline. The whole variable domain, filled in from reference TRBV7-3 and TRBJ2-7, reads GAGVSQTPSNKVTEKGKYVELRCDPISGHTALYWYRQSLGQGPEFLIYFQGTGAADDSGLPNDRFFAVRPEGSVSTLKIQRTERGDSAVYLCASSFASSGEQYFGPGTRLTVT.